Given below is one T cell receptor (beta chain) in context. Per germline, CDR1 LGHNA and CDR2 YSLEER. The length of the CDR3 is 15 residues. The ends lost 0 bases at V and 7 bases at J; junction bases unmatched: 5. TCRdb independently ran MiXCR on the 5' RACE reads; one entry per CDR3 protein. Here the sample spans around 300,000 distinct CDR3 sequences, under 15% being singletons. This specimen comes from a study of T cells after yellow fever vaccination. The receptor comes from a man younger than 45 who received the YFV17D yellow fever vaccine. The sequenced sample was CD4+ T cells sorted from PBMCs, obtained 45 days after the yellow fever booster vaccination. The V gene is TRBV4-3, the J gene TRBJ2-1, with TRBD2 identical over 8 bases. CDR3: CASSQDRLAGNEQFF. In DNA form, the CDR3 reads TGCGCCAGCAGCCAAGATCGCCTAGCGGGTAATGAGCAGTTCTTC.